Presented here are 14 T cell receptor beta chains from one specimen sequenced in a study of blood T cell repertoires in COVID-19. Profiled with immunoSEQ multiplex PCR; TCRdb holds only in-frame clones, not every one. The repertoire includes about 180,000 clones, over 80% of them detected once, and over 6% sits in the top ten. Sequenced material: peripheral blood. The receptors originated from a woman in her 70s with COVID-19, enrolled during active disease.

The CDR3 region has the DNA TGTGCCTGGAGTTGGGGACTAGCCGGGGCCGGGGAGCTGTTTTTT. It codes for CAWSWGLAGAGELFF. The chain combines TRBV30 with TRBJ2-2; 9 bases fit TRBD2. The CDR3 covers 15 residues. The germline CDR1 and CDR2 sequences are GTSNPN and SVGIG (reference sequence). J lost 6 bases, V lost 2 bases, and 7 bases had no gene match.

The chain joins TRBV5-4 to TRBJ2-2; 12 bases are a match to TRBD2. V lost 4 bases and J lost 6; bases outside the gene matches: 13. CDR1 is SGHNT and CDR2 is YYREEE in the germline V gene (reference sequence). The CDR3 totals 18 residues. The CDR3, as DNA: TGTGCCAGCAGCGGCGGTGGACTAGCGGGGAGTCGGGCCGGGGAGCTGTTTTTT. The encoded protein is CASSGGGLAGSRAGELFF.

This clone is a singleton in its sample. This sequence joins TRBV19 and TRBJ2-7, with 11 bases that match TRBD2. This CDR3 is built from 15 residues. CDR1 LNHDA and CDR2 SQIVND come from the germline V gene (reference sequence). V lost 5 bases, J lost 2 bases, and 5 bases stayed unmatched. The CDR3 here is CASSVASGRTYEQYF. Written as DNA, the CDR3 is TGTGCCAGTAGTGTCGCTAGCGGGAGGACCTACGAGCAGTACTTC.

The chain joins TRBV19 to TRBJ2-2, with 10 bases aligning to TRBD2. The ends lost 5 bases at V and 1 base at J; junction bases unmatched: 4. The V gene's germline CDR1 is LNHDA and CDR2 SQIVND (reference sequence). The CDR3 runs 16 residues. This CDR3 reads CASSSSGSRNTGELFF. CDR3 nucleotide sequence: TGTGCCAGTAGTTCTAGCGGGAGTCGGAACACCGGGGAGCTGTTTTTT. The full variable domain, rest sourced from reference TRBV19 and TRBJ2-2, is DGGITQSPKYLFRKEGQNVTLSCEQNLNHDAMYWYRQDPGQGLRLIYYSQIVNDFQKGDIAEGYSVSREKKESFPLTVTSAQKNPTAFYLCASSSSGSRNTGELFFGEGSRLTVL.

The chain combines TRBV6-1 with TRBJ1-5; 7 bases map to TRBD1. Germline-derived CDR1 and CDR2 are MNHNS and SASEGT. The length of the CDR3 is 14 residues. V lost 0 bases and J lost 7; bases outside the gene matches: 3. The CDR3 DNA sequence: TGTGCCAGCAGTGAAGCGGGACAGTGGCAGCCCCAGCATTTT. Its translation: CASSEAGQWQPQHF.

The chain recombines TRBV12-1 with TRBJ2-1; TRBD1 is the table's D call, not checked against the DNA. TRBV12-1 is labeled a pseudogene. The length of the CDR3 is 18 residues. CDR3 loop: CASSLFCLPGQEYNEQFF. CDR3 nucleotide sequence: TGTGCCAGCAGCTTATTTTGCCTACCGGGACAGGAGTACAATGAGCAGTTCTTC.

This clone has only a few counts. The rearrangement uses TRBV28 and TRBJ1-1; 9 bases match TRBD1. J lost 9 bases, V lost 5 bases, and 10 bases had no gene match. The CDR3 totals 14 residues. Germline V gene data show CDR1 as MDHEN and CDR2 as SYDVKM. The CDR3 DNA follows: TGTGCCAGCAGTGCCGGGACAGGGAGGTTTCAAGCTTTCTTT. Encoded protein: CASSAGTGRFQAFF.

This sequence joins TRBV28 and TRBJ1-2; the D is unclear. The V end was cut by 6 bases, the J end by 4 bases, with 9 bases between. Germline-derived CDR1 and CDR2 are MDHEN and SYDVKM. This CDR3 has 12 residues. The CDR3 here is CASSPLRYGYTF. The CDR3 DNA follows: TGTGCCAGCAGCCCCCTACGCTATGGCTACACCTTC.

The chain uses TRBV28 and TRBJ2-7; D remains unclear. Germline lookup yields CDR1 MDHEN and CDR2 SYDVKM. The CDR3 covers 13 residues. Trimming pared 5 bases from V and 6 bases from J, leaving 14 bases between. CDR3 sequence: CASSPPVWAEQYF. CDR3 sequence (DNA): TGTGCCAGCAGTCCCCCGGTTTGGGCCGAGCAGTACTTC.

The CDR3 spells CASSFTLQGKGNQPQHF. In DNA form, the CDR3 reads TGTGCCAGCAGTTTTACCTTACAGGGGAAGGGCAATCAGCCCCAGCATTTT. The rearrangement uses TRBV6-2 or TRBV6-3 and TRBJ1-5, with 7 bases lining up with TRBD1. CDR1 and CDR2 from the germline V gene are MNHEY and SVGEGT. Unmatched junction bases numbered 11, after V lost 4 bases and J lost 2 bases. This CDR3 comprises 17 residues.

V and J are TRBV11-2 and TRBJ1-4; 7 nucleotides match TRBD1. Germline V gene data show CDR1 as SGHAT and CDR2 as FQNNGV. The CDR3 is made up of 15 amino acids. Germline trimming cut 2 bases from V and 8 bases from J; bases unmatched to any gene: 8. The CDR3 loop is CASSLIRGRGEKLFF. CDR3 in DNA: TGTGCCAGCAGCTTAATCAGGGGGAGAGGGGAAAAACTGTTTTTT.

The rearrangement uses TRBV30 and TRBJ1-5; a possible D gene is TRBD1 (5 bases). V gave up 0 bases and J gave up 1 base, with 10 bases separating them. Germline assignment: CDR1 GTSNPN and CDR2 SVGIG (reference sequence). This CDR3 comprises 15 residues. This chain's CDR3 is CAWSVGRVSNQPQHF. For the CDR3, the DNA is TGTGCCTGGAGTGTTGGCAGGGTCAGCAATCAGCCCCAGCATTTT.

V and J are TRBV24-1 and TRBJ1-1; weak D call: TRBD1 (6 bases). The length of the CDR3 is 15 residues. V lost 5 bases and J lost 1, with 13 bases in between. In germline, CDR1 is KGHDR, CDR2 SFDVKD. CDR3 in amino acids: CATSGMTGGNTEAFF. As DNA, the CDR3 is TGTGCCACCAGTGGGATGACAGGAGGGAACACTGAAGCTTTCTTT.

This clone has just one count. The gene calls are TRBV7-3 and TRBJ2-1; 11 nucleotides line up with TRBD1. Germline CDR1 and CDR2: SGHTA and FQGTGA. This CDR3 is built from 15 residues. Unmatched junction bases numbered 8, after V lost 5 bases and J lost 8 bases. This chain's CDR3 is CASSRARDRGYEQFF. CDR3 in DNA: TGTGCCAGCAGCCGAGCCCGGGACAGGGGGTATGAGCAGTTCTTC.